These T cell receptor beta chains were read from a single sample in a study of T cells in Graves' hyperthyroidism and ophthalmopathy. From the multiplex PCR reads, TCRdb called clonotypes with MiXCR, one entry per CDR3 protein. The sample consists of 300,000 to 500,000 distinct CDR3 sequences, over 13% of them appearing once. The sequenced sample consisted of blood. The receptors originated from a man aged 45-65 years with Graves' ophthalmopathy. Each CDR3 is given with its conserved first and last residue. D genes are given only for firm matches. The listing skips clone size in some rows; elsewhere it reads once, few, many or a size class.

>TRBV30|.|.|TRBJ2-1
TGTGCCTGGAGCGTAGGGATGGACAATGAGCAGTTCTTC
CAWSVGMDNEQFF
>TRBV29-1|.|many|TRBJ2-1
TGCAGCTACGAAAGGGGGGCCAATAGGGTGGATGAGCAGTTCTTC
CSYERGANRVDEQFF
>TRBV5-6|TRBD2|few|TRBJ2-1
TGTGCCAGCAGCTCCCCGACTAGCGGGAGGGGGGATGAGCAGTTCTTC
CASSSPTSGRGDEQFF
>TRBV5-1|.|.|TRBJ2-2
TGCGCCAGCCGCGGGGCAGGGGCCCGCACCGGGGAGCTGTTTTTT
CASRGAGARTGELFF
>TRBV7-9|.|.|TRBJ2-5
TGTGCCAGCAGCTTAAGGGAGTGGGAAGAGACCCAGTACTTC
CASSLREWEETQYF
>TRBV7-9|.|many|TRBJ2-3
TGTGCCAGCAGGGTTGGGCATAGCACAGATACGCAGTATTTT
CASRVGHSTDTQYF
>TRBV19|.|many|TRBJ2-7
TGTGCCAGTAGTATCCTCGGTACGGTCGGGGCCTACGAGCAGTACTTC
CASSILGTVGAYEQYF
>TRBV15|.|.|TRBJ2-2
TGTGCCACCAGCACTGGGAACACCGGGGAGCTGTTTTTT
CATSTGNTGELFF
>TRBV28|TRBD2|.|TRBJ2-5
TGTGCCAGCAGATACGGTAGCGGGAGTGGAGAGACCCAGTACTTC
CASRYGSGSGETQYF
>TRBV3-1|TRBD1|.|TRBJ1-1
TGTGCCAGCAGCCGGGGGGACAGGCGGAACACTGAAGCTTTCTTT
CASSRGDRRNTEAFF
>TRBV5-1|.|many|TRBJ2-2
TGCGCCAGCAGCTTGAGAGCGGCAAACACCGGGGAGCTGTTTTTT
CASSLRAANTGELFF
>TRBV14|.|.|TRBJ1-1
TGTGCCAGCAGCTCTGGACCGTTCGAAGCTTTCTTT
CASSSGPFEAFF
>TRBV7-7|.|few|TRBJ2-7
TGTGCTAGCAGCTCCAGCGGGTACTCCTACGAGCAGTACTTC
CASSSSGYSYEQYF
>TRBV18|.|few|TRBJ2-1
TGTGCCAGCTCACCAAGCCCAGGGGGGAACAATGAGCAGTTCTTC
CASSPSPGGNNEQFF
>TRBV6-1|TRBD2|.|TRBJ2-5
TGTGCCAGCAGTGACCCCGTACTAGCGGGAGAGACCCAGTACTTC
CASSDPVLAGETQYF
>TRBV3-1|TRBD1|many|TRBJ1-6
TGTGCCAGCAGCCCCAGGGACAGCCGAAATTCACCCCTCCACTTT
CASSPRDSRNSPLHF
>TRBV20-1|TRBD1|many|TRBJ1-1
TGCAGTGCCGCCCCGGGACAGCCTGTGGCTTTCTTT
CSAAPGQPVAFF
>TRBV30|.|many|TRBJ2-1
TGTGCCTGGAGGTCTCCGACTAGGGTCCATGAGCAGTTCTTC
CAWRSPTRVHEQFF
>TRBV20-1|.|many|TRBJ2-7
TGCAGTGCTAAGAGGGGCTACGAGCAGTACTTC
CSAKRGYEQYF
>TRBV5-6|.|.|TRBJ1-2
TGTGCCAGCAGTCGAGGGCTAGGCTACACCTTC
CASSRGLGYTF
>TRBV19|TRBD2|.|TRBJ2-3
TGTGCCAGTAGTATAGCGTTGCGGGAGCGCACAGATACGCAGTATTTT
CASSIALRERTDTQYF
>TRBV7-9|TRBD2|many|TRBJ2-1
TGTGCCAGCAGCTTACCTAGCGGGAGGGGCAATGAGCAGTTCTTC
CASSLPSGRGNEQFF
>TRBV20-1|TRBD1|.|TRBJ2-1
TGCAGTGCCCCGGGACAGGGGGCGTATGAGCAGTTCTTC
CSAPGQGAYEQFF
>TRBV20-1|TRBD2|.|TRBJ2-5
TGCAGTGCTAGCCACCTAGCGGGCGGGCAAGAGACCCAGTACTTC
CSASHLAGGQETQYF
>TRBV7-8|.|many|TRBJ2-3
TGTGCCAGCAGCTTCCCACCGCAGGTCACAGATACGCAGTATTTT
CASSFPPQVTDTQYF
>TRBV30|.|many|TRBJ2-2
TGTGCCTGGAGTTCAGTCAACACCGGGGAGCTGTTTTTT
CAWSSVNTGELFF
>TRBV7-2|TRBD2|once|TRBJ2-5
TGTGCCAGCAGCTTCGGGACTAGCGGGAGGAGCCGAGAGACCCAGTACTTC
CASSFGTSGRSRETQYF
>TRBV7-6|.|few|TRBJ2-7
TGTGCCAGCAGCCCGGGTTGGGGCTCCTACGAGCAGTACTTC
CASSPGWGSYEQYF
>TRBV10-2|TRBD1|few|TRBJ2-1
TGCGCCAGCAGTGACGACAGGGGCCACCTCAATGAGCAGTTCTTC
CASSDDRGHLNEQFF
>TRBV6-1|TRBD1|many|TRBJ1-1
TGTGCCAGCAGTGAAGCCTCAGGGGGACACACTGAAGCTTTCTTT
CASSEASGGHTEAFF
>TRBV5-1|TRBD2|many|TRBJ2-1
TGCGCCAGCAGCTTGGTACTAGCGGGCGTGGAGCAGTTCTTC
CASSLVLAGVEQFF
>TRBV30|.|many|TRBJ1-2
TGTGCCTGGAACCGTGAGGGGACGTCTGGGGGCTACACCTTC
CAWNREGTSGGYTF
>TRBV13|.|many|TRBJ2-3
TGTGCCAGCAGCTTATACGGGTTTACAGGGGACTCTAGCACAGATACGCAGTATTTT
CASSLYGFTGDSSTDTQYF
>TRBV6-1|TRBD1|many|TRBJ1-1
TGTGCCAGCAGTGTTGAGGGGGCCGCTGAAGCTTTCTTT
CASSVEGAAEAFF
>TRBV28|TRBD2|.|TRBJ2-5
TGTGCCAGCAGTTTTCCTAGCGGAACCCAAGAGACCCAGTACTTC
CASSFPSGTQETQYF
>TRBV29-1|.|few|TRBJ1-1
TGCAGCGCCGGACTCGCTTCTAACACTGAAGCTTTCTTT
CSAGLASNTEAFF
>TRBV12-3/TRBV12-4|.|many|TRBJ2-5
TGTGCCAGCAGCCCCCAGGGGGGGACTAGGCAAGAGACCCAGTACTTC
CASSPQGGTRQETQYF
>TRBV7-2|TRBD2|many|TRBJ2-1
TGTGCCAGCAGTCAAGAATCGGGACTATTGGTCAATGAGCAGTTCTTC
CASSQESGLLVNEQFF
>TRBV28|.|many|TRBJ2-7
TGTGCCAGCAGTCGGACAGTCGAGCAGTACTTC
CASSRTVEQYF
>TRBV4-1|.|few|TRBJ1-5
TGCGCCAGCAGCCAAGGTTTGCAAAACAATCAGCCCCAGCATTTT
CASSQGLQNNQPQHF
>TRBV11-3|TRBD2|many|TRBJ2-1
TGTGCCAGCAGCTTAGAGCTCTGGGGAGGGATCAATGAGCAGTTCTTC
CASSLELWGGINEQFF
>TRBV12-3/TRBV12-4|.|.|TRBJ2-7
TGTGCCAGCAGCCTCGATCGAGGCAATGAGCAGTACTTC
CASSLDRGNEQYF
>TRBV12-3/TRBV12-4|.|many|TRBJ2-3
TGTGCCAGCAAACCCTTGACGTCCGCAGATACGCAGTATTTT
CASKPLTSADTQYF
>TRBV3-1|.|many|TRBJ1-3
TGTGCCAGCAGCCAAATGTTGGGCGCGGGAAACACCACATATTTT
CASSQMLGAGNTTYF
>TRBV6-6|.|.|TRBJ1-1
TGTGCCAGCAGTTACTTCAATGAAGCTTTCTTT
CASSYFNEAFF
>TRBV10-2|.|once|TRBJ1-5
TGCGCCACCTCCCGTGTCGGGGGCGAAGGGCCCCAGCATTTT
CATSRVGGEGPQHF
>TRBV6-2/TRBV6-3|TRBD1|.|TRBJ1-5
TGTGCCAGCAGTCGGTGGGACAGGGGGTATAGCAATCAGCCCCAGCATTTT
CASSRWDRGYSNQPQHF
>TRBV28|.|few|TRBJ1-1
TGTGCCAGCAGTTTATCCTCTGGGGCAGGGGCAGCTTTCTTT
CASSLSSGAGAAFF
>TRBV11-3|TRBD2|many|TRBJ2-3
TGTGCCAGCAGCTTGAGCGGGAGGGATACGCAGTATTTT
CASSLSGRDTQYF
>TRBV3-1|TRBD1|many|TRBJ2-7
TGTGCCAGCAGCGCCGGGACAGACCCCTCCTACGAGCAGTACTTC
CASSAGTDPSYEQYF
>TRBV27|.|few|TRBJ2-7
TGTGCCAGCAGCCTACTCCCTAGTTTCTACGAGCAGTACTTC
CASSLLPSFYEQYF
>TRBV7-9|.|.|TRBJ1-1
TGTGCCAGCAGCCCGCGCGGGATGAGGAACACTGAAGCTTTCTTT
CASSPRGMRNTEAFF
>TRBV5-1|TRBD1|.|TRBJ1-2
TGCGCCAGCCGGACAGGGTTTGGCTACACCTTC
CASRTGFGYTF
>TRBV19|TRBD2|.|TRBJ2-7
TGTGCCACCCAGCGGGGCTACGAGCAGTACTTC
CATQRGYEQYF
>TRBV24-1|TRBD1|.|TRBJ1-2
TGTGCCACCAGTGACCCCGGGCGGTCGCGGGACAGGGGGCCTGGAGGCTACACCTTC
CATSDPGRSRDRGPGGYTF